The clone carrying this T cell receptor beta chain was counted between two and nine times. The antigen is undetermined. The data originate from a study of cytomegalovirus exposure and HLA in healthy donors. PCR involved 60 Vbeta and 13 Jbeta primers. Only in-frame clones appear in the TCRdb table, and some are missing; sequencing was by immunoSEQ multiplex PCR. Here the sample spans 120,000 to 150,000 clones, more than 60% being singletons. Findings of the study overall: Beyond CMV serostatus, there was no information to go on about immune exposure. The likely origin of a cluster of highly shared sequence variants was a sequencing artifact. Three chains linked to CMV were shown in vitro to be specific for CMV antigens.

The CDR3 contains 15 residues. Trimming left V 7 bases short and J 5 bases short, with 21 bases between. Germline values: CDR1 MNHEY, CDR2 SVGAGI. The TCR comes from a man between 35 and 55 years old in good health and CMV-seronegative. Source material: PBMCs. The chain recombines TRBV6-5 with TRBJ2-7; possible D gene TRBD2, 5 bases. CDR3 nucleotide sequence: TGTGCCAGCACTCAAACGGGGTATCTGGGTGACGAGCAGTACTTC. Translating gives CASTQTGYLGDEQYF.